A single TCR beta chain is shown here with its context. Its matching antigen is unknown. MiXCR, run by TCRdb on the reads, gives a single entry per CDR3 protein. The sample includes approximately 340,000 distinct CDR3 sequences, 25% to 35% of them seen just once. The V gene's germline CDR1 is SNHLY and CDR2 FYNNEI. There are 13 residues in the CDR3. V was pared by 7 bases and J by 5 bases, with 3 bases of the junction left unmatched. These data belong to a study of T cell repertoires in cytomegalovirus infection. Whole-study context: In the study, CMV epitopes included recently identified HLA-C-restricted and well-studied HLA-B-restricted ones. Public TCR beta signatures provided an indication of both CMV infection and a matching HLA type.

Study-wide points: HLA-C-restricted CMV-specific TCR beta clonotypes prevailed in the ex vivo response. Carriers of CMV and the relevant HLA type were discriminated by public TCR beta frequency.

The specimen was cultured PBMCs, collected from culture after CMV antigen stimulation. The sequence was obtained from a human donor in good health (CMV status not recorded). Some clones in this sample may be carry-over from other donors' samples. The genes are TRBV2 and TRBJ2-1; 9 bases map to TRBD2. CDR3 DNA sequence: TGTGCCAGCACTAGCGGGATTAACAATGAGCAGTTCTTC. This gives the protein CASTSGINNEQFF. Looking up the rest from reference TRBV2 and TRBJ2-1 gives the full variable domain: EPEVTQTPSHQVTQMGQEVILRCVPISNHLYFYWYRQILGQKVEFLVSFYNNEISEKSEIFDDQFSVERPDGSNFTLKIRSTKLEDSAMYFCASTSGINNEQFFGPGTRLTVL.